At least ten counts were recorded for the clone carrying this TCR beta chain. Its antigen is still unknown. A second PCR of about 7 to 11 cycles used a sample-barcoded 5' primer and a J-beta primer mix. Every cDNA molecule bore a tag from a template-switch adaptor containing 12 random nucleotides. TCRdb reprocessed the 5' RACE reads with MiXCR, giving one entry per CDR3 protein. The sample has under 800,000 distinct CDR3 sequences, approximately 39% seen once. This sample was taken from a study of blood T cells in healthy people across ages. Study conclusions and caveats: A greater number of naive CD4+ cells and higher diversity distinguished long-lived donors from aged donors.

This receptor was identified in a woman aged 60-75 years in good health. Sequencing input: blood.

CDR3 amino acids: CSVARGVETQYF. CDR3 DNA: TGCAGCGTTGCGCGCGGGGTAGAGACCCAGTACTTC. V and J are TRBV29-1 and TRBJ2-5; D possibly corresponds to TRBD2 (6 bases). V was clipped by 4 bases and J by 4 bases, with 10 bases between them. The CDR3 runs to 12 residues. Germline CDR1 and CDR2: SQVTM and ANQGSEA.